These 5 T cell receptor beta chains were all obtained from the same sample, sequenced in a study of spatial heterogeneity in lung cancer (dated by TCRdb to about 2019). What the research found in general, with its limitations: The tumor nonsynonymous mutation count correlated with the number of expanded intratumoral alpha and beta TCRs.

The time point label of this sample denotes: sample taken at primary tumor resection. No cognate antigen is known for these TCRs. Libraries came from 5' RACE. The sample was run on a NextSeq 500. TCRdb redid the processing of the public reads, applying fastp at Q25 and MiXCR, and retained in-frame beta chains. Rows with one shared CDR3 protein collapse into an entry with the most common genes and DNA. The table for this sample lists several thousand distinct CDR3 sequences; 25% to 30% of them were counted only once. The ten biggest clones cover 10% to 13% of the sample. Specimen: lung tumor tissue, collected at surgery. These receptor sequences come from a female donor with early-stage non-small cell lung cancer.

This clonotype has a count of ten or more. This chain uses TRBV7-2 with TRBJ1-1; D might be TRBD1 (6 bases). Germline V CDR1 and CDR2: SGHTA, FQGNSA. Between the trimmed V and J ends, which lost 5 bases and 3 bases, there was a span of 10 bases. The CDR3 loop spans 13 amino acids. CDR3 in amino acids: CASSKDSYTEAFF. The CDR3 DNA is TGTGCCAGCAGCAAGGACAGTTACACTGAAGCTTTCTTT.

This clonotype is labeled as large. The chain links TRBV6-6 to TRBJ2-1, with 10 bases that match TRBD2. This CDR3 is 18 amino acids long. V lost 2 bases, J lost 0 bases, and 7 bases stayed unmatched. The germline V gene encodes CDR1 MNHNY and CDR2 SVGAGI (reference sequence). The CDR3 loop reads CASSYELAGASSYNEQFF. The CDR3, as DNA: TGTGCCAGCAGTTACGAGCTAGCGGGGGCGAGCTCCTACAATGAGCAGTTCTTC.

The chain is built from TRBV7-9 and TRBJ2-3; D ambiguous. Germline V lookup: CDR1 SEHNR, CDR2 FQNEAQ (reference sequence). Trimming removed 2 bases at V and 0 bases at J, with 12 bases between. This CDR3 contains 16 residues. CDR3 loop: CASSLWPPSSTDTQYF. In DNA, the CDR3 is TGTGCCAGCAGCTTATGGCCACCATCTAGCACAGATACGCAGTATTTT.

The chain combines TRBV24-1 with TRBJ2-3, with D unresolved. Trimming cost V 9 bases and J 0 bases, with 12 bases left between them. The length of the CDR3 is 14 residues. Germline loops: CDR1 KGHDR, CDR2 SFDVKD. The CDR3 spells CATAGSYSTDTQYF. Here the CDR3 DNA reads TGTGCCACCGCCGGGTCCTATAGCACAGATACGCAGTATTTT.

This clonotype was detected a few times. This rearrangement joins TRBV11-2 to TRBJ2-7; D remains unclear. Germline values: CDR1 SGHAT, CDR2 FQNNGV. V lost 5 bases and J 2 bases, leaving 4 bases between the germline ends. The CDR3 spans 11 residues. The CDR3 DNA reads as TGTGCCAGCAGCCGCGCCTACGAGCAGTACTTC. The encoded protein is CASSRAYEQYF.